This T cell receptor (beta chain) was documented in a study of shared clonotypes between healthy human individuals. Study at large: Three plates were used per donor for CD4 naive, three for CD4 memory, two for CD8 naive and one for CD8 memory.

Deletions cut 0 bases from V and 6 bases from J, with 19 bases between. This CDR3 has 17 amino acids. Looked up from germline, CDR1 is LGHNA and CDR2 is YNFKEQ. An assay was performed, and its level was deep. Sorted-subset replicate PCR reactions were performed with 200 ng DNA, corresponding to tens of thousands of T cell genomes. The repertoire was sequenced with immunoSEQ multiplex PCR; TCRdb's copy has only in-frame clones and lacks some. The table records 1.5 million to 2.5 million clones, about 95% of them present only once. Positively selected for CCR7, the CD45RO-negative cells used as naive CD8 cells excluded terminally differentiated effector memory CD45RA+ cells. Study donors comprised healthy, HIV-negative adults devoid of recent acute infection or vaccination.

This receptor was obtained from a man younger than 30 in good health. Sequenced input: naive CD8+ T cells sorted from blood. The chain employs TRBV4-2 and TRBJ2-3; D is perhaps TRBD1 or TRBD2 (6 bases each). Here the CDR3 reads CASSQDIGGGPGDTQYF. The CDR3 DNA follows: TGTGCCAGCAGCCAAGATATAGGAGGGGGGCCAGGGGATACGCAGTATTTT.